Included here is one T cell receptor beta chain sequence, with context. The target antigen is unknown. The entry originates in a study of response to subunit inactivated influenza vaccine. Study-level findings and limits: It was the authors' suggestion that each seasonal influenza vaccination recruits few new T cells.

Per the germline V gene, CDR1 is DFQATT and CDR2 is SNEGSKA (reference sequence). This CDR3 spans 18 amino acids. V was pared by 5 bases and J by 2 bases, with 10 bases of the junction left unmatched. One entry per CDR3 protein results from TCRdb running MiXCR on the RT-PCR reads. This table holds about 240,000 distinct CDR3 sequences, 12% found once. This chain connects TRBV20-1 to TRBJ2-3; 16 bases fit TRBD2. Sequenced material: non-naive T cells sorted from PBMCs, taken 14 days before vaccination. This TCR was sampled from a man aged 50 or older who received an inactivated influenza vaccine. CDR3 nucleotides: TGCAGTGCTTCCCCCGGGACTAGCGGGAGGGCCTTCACAGATACGCAGTATTTT. It translates to CSASPGTSGRAFTDTQYF.